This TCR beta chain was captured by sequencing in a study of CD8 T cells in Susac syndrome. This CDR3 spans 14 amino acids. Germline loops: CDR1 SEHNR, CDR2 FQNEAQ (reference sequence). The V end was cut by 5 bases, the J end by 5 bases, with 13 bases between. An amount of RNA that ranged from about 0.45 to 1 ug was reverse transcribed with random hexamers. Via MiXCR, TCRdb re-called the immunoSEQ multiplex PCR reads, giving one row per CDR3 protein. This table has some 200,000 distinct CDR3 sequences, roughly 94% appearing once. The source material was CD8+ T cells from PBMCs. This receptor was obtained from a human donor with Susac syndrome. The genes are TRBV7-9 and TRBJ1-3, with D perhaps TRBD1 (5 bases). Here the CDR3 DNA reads TGTGCCAGCAGCGTGCGGGACGATAGAAACACCATATATTTT. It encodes CASSVRDDRNTIYF.